This T cell receptor (beta chain) was identified during a study of blood T cell repertoires in COVID-19 (dated by TCRdb to 2018 to 2020). In terms of the full investigation: Samples covering the acute and convalescent phases of COVID-19 were provided by collaborators in the United States, Italy and Spain. Samples came from the ongoing ImmuneRACE study (first 160 participants) plus 1,254 subjects from 6 global collaborators. The material from the prospective study consisted of cDNA or gDNA derived from T cells, B-cell-depleted T cells, or PBMCs. Where available, HLA class I and class II types were taken from metadata supplied by the sample provider and were not determined by assay-based typing. The repertoires were released in a freely available public database intended as a resource for research on the immune response to SARS-CoV-2. Nearly every sample came with metadata listing a de-identified subject ID, COVID-19 status, age in years and sex. Deeply sampled blood TCRbeta repertoires from subjects exposed to, actively infected with, or recovered from COVID-19 were included in the dataset. What the work shows at the level of the full study, not this receptor alone: Clinical and demographic metadata were provided uncurated, with the amount varying by source and participant.

Inclusive of the bounding cysteine and phenylalanine, the CDR3 is 15 residues long. Only CDR3 DNA is held: 45 bases, read in frame from base 1. CDR1 and CDR2, per the germline V gene (reference sequence), are SGHKS and YYEKEE. V gives up 3 bases and J gives up 6 bases, and the segment between their germline ends measures 16 bases. Whole blood was collected in K2EDTA tubes by collaborating institutions according to the institutions' own protocols. For TCRbeta analysis, collaborators shipped samples as frozen whole blood, isolated PBMCs, or DNA extracted from either of those sample types. On this clone itself: It lacks a known antigen. No per-base quality is available; no much larger clone lies one base away.

TCRbeta CDR3 regions were amplified from genomic DNA using the immunoSEQ Assay, a bias-controlled multiplex PCR. From the authors' description of their analysis: The number of nucleated cells in each sample was estimated by amplification of reference gene primers within the assay. To quantify the absolute abundance of each unique TCRbeta CDR3 rearrangement, sequence reads were collapsed and filtered. Productive Simpson clonality was computed per sample as the square root of Simpson's diversity index over productive rearrangements. TCRdb obtained this table from immuneACCESS and retained in-frame rearrangements with V and J assigned. These tables miss some clones; where compared with another copy, unresolved V genes account for less than half of the shortfall, and the remainder is unexplained. That table is the source of V, J and clone size, and D and trimming were worked out from the DNA. The sample profile shows about 210,000 clones; 92% of them were found once. Under 1.5% of the sample is in the top ten clones.

The clonotype originates from a man aged 25 to 45 with acute or convalescent COVID-19. This chain is built from TRBV5-5 and TRBJ2-1; TRBD2 is a weak D gene call, 5 bases matching. Source material: peripheral blood. The CDR3 protein is CASSSGIAFPNEQFF. The nucleotide sequence is TGTGCCAGCAGCTCCGGGATCGCCTTCCCCAATGAGCAGTTCTTC. The variable domain in full, with residues beyond the CDR3 obtained from the reference TRBV5-5 and TRBJ2-1 genes, is DAGVTQSPTHLIKTRGQQVTLRCSPISGHKSVSWYQQVLGQGPQFIFQYYEKEERGRGNFPDRFSARQFPNYSSELNVNALLLGDSALYLCASSSGIAFPNEQFFGPGTRLTVL.